Listed below are T cell receptor beta chains from one sample, sequenced in a study of CD8 T cells in ankylosing spondylitis. MiXCR, applied by TCRdb to the 5' RACE reads, yields one record per CDR3 protein. Altogether 250,000 to 400,000 distinct CDR3 sequences are present, 11% being singletons, with the ten largest covering 9.1%. The sequencing input was blood, either unsorted or a sorted T cell fraction (not recorded which). Receptor source: a female donor with ankylosing spondylitis or in good health (not recorded which). The CDR3 runs from the conserved cysteine through the conserved F or W. A D gene is named only where the DNA matches it firmly. Only part of the rows carry a size: once, few, many, or a class if the clone is expanded.

D	size	V	J	CDR3	DNA
.	many	TRBV5-1	TRBJ2-1	CASSPPGPVYNEQFF	TGCGCCAGCAGTCCGCCCGGACCCGTCTACAATGAGCAGTTCTTC
TRBD2	few	TRBV5-4	TRBJ2-1	CASSWSGRQFF	TGTGCCAGCAGCTGGAGCGGGAGGCAGTTCTTC
.	many	TRBV20-1	TRBJ1-1	CSASRQGIGGEAFF	TGCAGTGCTAGTAGGCAGGGAATAGGGGGAGAAGCTTTCTTT
TRBD2	few	TRBV5-1	TRBJ2-5	CASSLTPAGGQETQYF	TGCGCCAGCAGCTTGACACCAGCGGGGGGACAAGAGACCCAGTACTTC
TRBD1	few	TRBV5-1	TRBJ2-3	CASSTGQDGTDTQYF	TGCGCCAGCAGCACGGGACAGGATGGTACAGATACGCAGTATTTT
.	many	TRBV6-1	TRBJ2-1	CASSEGGGYEQFF	TGTGCCAGCAGTGAAGGTGGGGGCTATGAGCAGTTCTTC
.	many	TRBV5-1	TRBJ1-5	CASSLGGISNQPQHF	TGCGCCAGCAGCTTGGGGGGGATTAGCAATCAGCCCCAGCATTTT
TRBD1	few	TRBV12-3/TRBV12-4	TRBJ2-1	CASSPADRGGNEQFF	TGTGCCAGCAGTCCTGCGGACAGGGGAGGCAATGAGCAGTTCTTC
TRBD1	many	TRBV12-3/TRBV12-4	TRBJ1-5	CASRDRQGGNQPQHF	TGTGCCAGCAGGGATAGACAGGGGGGCAATCAGCCCCAGCATTTT
.	few	TRBV6-2/TRBV6-3	TRBJ1-2	CASSYPSDASYGYTF	TGTGCCAGCAGTTACCCGTCGGACGCATCATATGGCTACACCTTC
TRBD1	.	TRBV5-1	TRBJ2-5	CASSFLQGGETQYF	TGCGCCAGCAGCTTTTTACAGGGGGGAGAGACCCAGTACTTC
.	few	TRBV5-1	TRBJ2-7	CASSPPGQPTSYEQYF	TGCGCCAGCAGCCCTCCCGGACAGCCGACTTCCTACGAGCAGTACTTC
TRBD1	many	TRBV29-1	TRBJ1-5	CSAWTGAVNQPQHF	TGCAGCGCATGGACAGGGGCGGTTAATCAGCCCCAGCATTTT
.	.	TRBV7-8	TRBJ2-6	CASSLGGAFIHSGANVLTF	TGTGCCAGCAGCTTGGGGGGGGCGTTTATCCACTCTGGGGCCAACGTCCTGACTTTC
.	many	TRBV28	TRBJ1-5	CASTGTLNQPQHF	TGTGCCAGCACCGGGACACTGAATCAGCCCCAGCATTTT
.	.	TRBV5-8	TRBJ1-5	CASSFWGTGSQPQHF	TGTGCCAGCAGCTTTTGGGGGACCGGGAGTCAGCCCCAGCATTTT
.	.	TRBV11-2	TRBJ2-1	CASSLAGTGIYNEQFF	TGTGCCAGCAGCTTAGCGGGGACTGGCATATACAATGAGCAGTTCTTC
.	.	TRBV4-3	TRBJ1-6	CASSQEFPRSYNSPLHF	TGCGCCAGCAGCCAAGAATTTCCACGCTCCTATAATTCACCCCTCCACTTT
TRBD1	many	TRBV15	TRBJ1-2	CATSRDTGVDGYTF	TGTGCCACCAGCAGAGATACAGGGGTGGATGGCTACACCTTC
.	few	TRBV9	TRBJ2-1	CASSPGTPAYNEQFF	TGTGCCAGCAGCCCCGGGACGCCGGCATACAATGAGCAGTTCTTC
.	many	TRBV6-1	TRBJ1-1	CASSSRGRGTEAFF	TGTGCCAGCAGTAGCAGGGGACGGGGGACTGAAGCTTTCTTT
TRBD2	many	TRBV20-1	TRBJ2-5	CSARIWLAEQETQYF	TGCAGTGCTAGAATCTGGCTAGCGGAGCAAGAGACCCAGTACTTC
TRBD2	many	TRBV5-1	TRBJ2-7	CASSFNGGDPYEQYF	TGCGCCAGCAGCTTTAACGGGGGGGACCCATACGAGCAGTACTTC
.	.	TRBV27	TRBJ2-1	CASSFTSRGAVNEQFF	TGTGCCAGCAGTTTTACTAGCAGGGGGGCAGTGAATGAGCAGTTCTTC
.	.	TRBV5-1	TRBJ1-4	CASSLGAASEKLFF	TGCGCCAGCAGCTTAGGGGCAGCGAGTGAAAAACTGTTTTTT
.	few	TRBV6-2/TRBV6-3	TRBJ1-6	CASSYERVGPKFSPKDNSPLHF	TGTGCCAGCAGTTACGAGAGAGTTGGGCCTAAATTCTCCCCGAAGGATAATTCACCCCTCCACTTT
.	few	TRBV3-1	TRBJ2-7	CASSQEVGTAPRQYF	TGTGCCAGCAGCCAAGAAGTTGGCACCGCACCGAGGCAGTACTTC
.	.	TRBV6-6	TRBJ1-2	CASSYSDYGYTF	TGTGCCAGCAGTTACTCGGACTATGGCTACACCTTC
.	.	TRBV5-6	TRBJ1-1	CASSPRAWAGTEAFF	TGTGCCAGCAGCCCTAGAGCGTGGGCCGGCACTGAAGCTTTCTTT
TRBD1	.	TRBV20-1	TRBJ1-5	CSARVQGVSNQPQHF	TGCAGTGCTAGGGTCCAGGGGGTGAGCAATCAGCCCCAGCATTTT
.	few	TRBV2	TRBJ2-1	CASSEQGIDEQFF	TGTGCCAGCAGTGAACAGGGAATCGATGAGCAGTTCTTC
.	.	TRBV5-4	TRBJ2-1	CASSYTGVGGSEQFF	TGTGCCAGCAGCTACACAGGGGTGGGAGGGAGTGAGCAGTTCTTC
TRBD1	many	TRBV12-3/TRBV12-4	TRBJ1-5	CASRQGQNQPQHF	TGTGCCAGCCGACAGGGCCAGAATCAGCCCCAGCATTTT
TRBD1	many	TRBV20-1	TRBJ2-7	CSARDPQGVTYEQYF	TGCAGTGCTAGAGATCCCCAGGGGGTTACCTACGAGCAGTACTTC
.	many	TRBV12-3/TRBV12-4	TRBJ1-6	CASSYEGPGSPLHF	TGTGCCAGCAGTTACGAAGGGCCAGGTTCACCCCTCCACTTT
.	.	TRBV2	TRBJ2-4	CASCGLRGPPGFDKNIQYF	TGTGCCAGCTGCGGGCTCCGGGGTCCCCCGGGATTCGACAAAAACATTCAGTACTTC
TRBD1	many	TRBV6-1	TRBJ2-2	CASSDGQGAGELFF	TGTGCCAGCAGTGATGGACAGGGGGCCGGGGAGCTGTTTTTT
.	.	TRBV14	TRBJ2-4	CATTALAKNIQYF	TGTGCCACCACGGCTCTAGCCAAAAACATTCAGTACTTC
.	many	TRBV12-3/TRBV12-4	TRBJ1-5	CASSLTVNQPQHF	TGTGCCAGCAGTTTGACAGTCAATCAGCCCCAGCATTTT
.	few	TRBV7-2	TRBJ2-2	CASSYGGGELFF	TGTGCCAGCAGCTATGGGGGGGGGGAGCTGTTTTTT
.	many	TRBV20-1	TRBJ2-2	CSASPPRSTVELFF	TGCAGTGCTAGTCCCCCCCGCTCCACCGTGGAGCTGTTTTTT
.	many	TRBV7-9	TRBJ1-1	CASSLAVSGRNTEAFF	TGTGCCAGCAGCTTAGCCGTCTCGGGCCGGAACACTGAAGCTTTCTTT
.	few	TRBV11-2	TRBJ1-2	CASSLEQALHGYTF	TGTGCCAGCAGCCTCGAACAGGCCCTTCATGGCTACACCTTC
.	many	TRBV20-1	TRBJ1-5	CSARSGTSNQPQHF	TGCAGTGCTAGATCCGGGACAAGTAATCAGCCCCAGCATTTT
TRBD1	many	TRBV5-5	TRBJ2-1	CASSFTGQANYNEQFF	TGTGCCAGCAGCTTTACCGGACAGGCTAACTACAATGAGCAGTTCTTC